These T cell receptor beta chains were read from a single sample in a study of T-cell reconstitution after alpha-beta-depleted transplantation in children. TCRdb re-called the PCR reads with MiXCR, one entry per CDR3 protein. The sample shows 150,000 to 200,000 distinct CDR3 sequences, approximately 6.8% of them seen only once. This material consisted of PBMCs, taken before TCRalphabeta/CD19-depleted stem cell transplant. The receptor set was obtained from a girl under three years old with combined immunodeficiency, due to receive a stem cell transplant. Each CDR3 is given with its conserved first and last residue. The D gene is left open where the match is weak. The size field is filled for only some rows; it gives once, few, many or a size class.

clone_size	d_call	v_call	j_call	cdr3_nt	cdr3_aa
many	-	TRBV29-1	TRBJ1-5	TGCAGCGTTGCTGAAGGGGACTCCAATCAGCCCCAGCATTTT	CSVAEGDSNQPQHF
-	TRBD1	TRBV2	TRBJ2-7	TGTGCCATCCAAAGGGACAGGGTAACCTACGAGCAGTACTTC	CAIQRDRVTYEQYF
many	-	TRBV6-1	TRBJ2-7	TGTGCCAGCACCCTCTTGTCAGGGAGCTCCTACGAGCAGTACTTC	CASTLLSGSSYEQYF
-	-	TRBV12-5	TRBJ2-1	TGTGCTAGTGGTTCCACGAACGTGCCGGGGACCTACAATGAGCAGTTCTTC	CASGSTNVPGTYNEQFF
few	TRBD1	TRBV18	TRBJ2-7	TGTGCCAGCTCACCCAACCTTGGGGAGAGCAGGGGGCTTCTCGAGCAGTACTTC	CASSPNLGESRGLLEQYF
many	TRBD2	TRBV20-1	TRBJ2-1	TGCAGTGCTAGAGGGACTAGCGGGGTAAATGAGCAGTTCTTC	CSARGTSGVNEQFF
many	-	TRBV7-9	TRBJ2-3	TGTGCCAGCAACATGATGAGAAGGGGGAGCACAGATACGCAGTTTTTT	CASNMMRRGSTDTQFF
many	-	TRBV9	TRBJ1-5	TGTGCCAGCAGCGTAGGTAATCAGCCCCAGCATTTT	CASSVGNQPQHF
many	TRBD2	TRBV2	TRBJ2-1	TGTGCCAGCATTAGCGGGGGCGGGGGGGCCAACAATGAGCAGTTCTTC	CASISGGGGANNEQFF
many	-	TRBV4-3	TRBJ2-1	TGCGCCAGCAGCCAAGATATTGGGGCCGAATGGGGGGTCTTC	CASSQDIGAEWGVF
many	-	TRBV4-2	TRBJ2-1	TGTGCCAGCAGCCAAGATTACGGACAGCCGTACAATGAGCAGTTCTTC	CASSQDYGQPYNEQFF
many	TRBD2	TRBV20-1	TRBJ2-2	TGCAGTGCTAGAGATACTAGGACTAGCGGTACCGGGGAGCTGTTTTTT	CSARDTRTSGTGELFF
many	-	TRBV2	TRBJ2-3	TGTGCCAGCAGTGGATCTATCACTCTAGCAACAGATACGCAGTATTTT	CASSGSITLATDTQYF
many	-	TRBV4-3	TRBJ1-4	TGCGCCAGCAGCCAAGAGAGGTCCGGGGGTGAAAAACTGTTTTTT	CASSQERSGGEKLFF
many	-	TRBV29-1	TRBJ2-7	TGCAGCGTCATTGGGGGCCACGAGCAGTACTTC	CSVIGGHEQYF
many	-	TRBV2	TRBJ2-2	TGTGCCAGCAGTTTCCCGTCTGAGGACTTCCTCAACACCGGGGAGCTGTTTTTT	CASSFPSEDFLNTGELFF
many	TRBD1	TRBV4-3	TRBJ2-1	TGCGCCAGCAGCCACCCTCCGAGGGGGCGGAATCCCTCCTACAATGAGCAGTTCTTC	CASSHPPRGRNPSYNEQFF
many	-	TRBV29-1	TRBJ2-1	TGCAGCGGATTAGCGAGGGAGATTGAGCAGTTCTTC	CSGLAREIEQFF
many	TRBD2	TRBV12-3/TRBV12-4	TRBJ2-1	TGTGCCAGCAGTCTTCCGGGGACTAGCCCCGCAAATGAGCAGTTCTTC	CASSLPGTSPANEQFF
many	-	TRBV28	TRBJ2-1	TGTGCCAGCAGTTTATCCGCCGATTCGGATGAGCAGTTCTTC	CASSLSADSDEQFF
many	-	TRBV29-1	TRBJ2-2	TGCAGCGTTGAGGCATCGGGGTGGGGCACCGGGGAGCTGTTTTTT	CSVEASGWGTGELFF
many	TRBD2	TRBV10-3	TRBJ2-7	TGTGCCATCAGTGAAACTTCGCTGCGACTAGCGGCCCGAGGAATACACGAGCAGTACTTC	CAISETSLRLAARGIHEQYF
many	-	TRBV7-8	TRBJ2-2	TGTGCCAGCAGCGCCCTTGCACCGGGGGAGCTGTTTTTT	CASSALAPGELFF
many	-	TRBV9	TRBJ2-7	TGTGCCAGCAGCGTAGATCCTGGACGTCTGGACGAGCAGTACTTC	CASSVDPGRLDEQYF
many	TRBD1	TRBV27	TRBJ2-7	TGTGCCAGCAGTTCCTCAGGGGGCTCCCACTACGAGCAGTACTTC	CASSSSGGSHYEQYF
many	-	TRBV9	TRBJ2-6	TGTGCCAGCAGCCCCCAGGCTGGGCTGAGAGGGGCCAACGTCCTGACTTTC	CASSPQAGLRGANVLTF
many	-	TRBV12-3/TRBV12-4	TRBJ1-1	TGTGCCAGCAGTTTAAGTGGGAACACTGAAGCTTTCTTT	CASSLSGNTEAFF